What follows is one TCR beta chain and its context. The CDR3 contains 13 residues. Germline lookup yields CDR1 MDHEN and CDR2 SYDVKM. V shed 2 bases and J shed 6 bases, with 10 bases lying between them. The data belong to a study of PD-L1 blockade in urothelial cancer. On the study more broadly: Counts from blood samples showed a median of approximately 150,000 T cells.

The time point: peripheral blood 6 weeks after treatment start. Disease in patients was locally advanced or metastatic urothelial carcinoma. The table came from immunoSEQ multiplex PCR; TCRdb's copy has only in-frame clones and leaves some out. Of approximately 47,000 clones listed, 80% to 90% were seen once; the top ten hold approximately 8.8%. The sequence derives from a man in his 70s with urothelial cancer. Sequenced here: PBMCs, sampled around atezolizumab (anti-PD-L1) treatment. The chain joins TRBV28 to TRBJ1-2; D not certain. The CDR3 here is CASSLNGGHGYTF. The DNA of the CDR3 is TGTGCCAGCAGTTTAAACGGTGGGCATGGCTACACCTTC.